These 18 T cell receptor beta chains share one sample of origin, sequenced in a study of T cells in Graves' hyperthyroidism and ophthalmopathy. The TCR beta CDR3 regions underwent amplification using RNA transcripts as the source. A set of HTBI primers served as the primers for a first-round RT-PCR of the TCR CDR3. TCRdb ran MiXCR on the multiplex PCR reads and lists one entry per CDR3 protein. The table records around 540,000 distinct CDR3 sequences, about 45% of them present only once. The material sequenced was peripheral blood or thyroid tissue (not recorded which). These receptors originate from a woman between 18 and 29 years old with Graves' hyperthyroidism.

This clonotype was detected ten times or more. The chain recombines TRBV7-8 with TRBJ1-1; no clear D. The CDR3 has 13 amino acids. The V end lost 5 bases, the J end lost 3 bases, and 10 bases lay between the germline ends. The germline V gene encodes CDR1 SGHVS and CDR2 FQNEAQ. The CDR3 coding sequence is TGTGCCAGCAGCCAAGAAGCTTACACTGAAGCTTTCTTT. Its translation: CASSQEAYTEAFF.

The chain combines TRBV7-3 with TRBJ2-2, with D possibly being TRBD1 or TRBD2 (5 bases each). CDR1 SGHTA and CDR2 FQGTGA come from the germline V gene. V was shortened by 5 bases and J by 2 bases, with 18 bases between the two germline ends. The CDR3 is 17 amino acids. This chain's CDR3 is CASSLPWGRVNTGELFF. CDR3 coding DNA: TGTGCCAGCAGCCTACCCTGGGGACGGGTCAACACCGGGGAGCTGTTTTTT.

V is TRBV10-3 and J is TRBJ2-2; 10 bases line up with TRBD2. The germline CDR1 and CDR2 sequences are ENHRY and SYGVKD. The CDR3 is 18 residues long. The V gene end was trimmed by 2 bases and the J gene end by 7 bases; junction bases not matched to a gene: 13. CDR3 nucleotide sequence: TGTGCCATCAGTGAGACCCACGGGACTAGCGTTTCTGTCGGGGAGCTGTTTTTT. It encodes CAISETHGTSVSVGELFF.

This rearrangement joins TRBV7-9 to TRBJ2-3, with a tentative D call TRBD1 (6 bases). This CDR3 has 11 residues. CDR1 is SEHNR, CDR2 FQNEAQ, per germline (reference sequence). The germline V and J ends were trimmed by 11 bases and 6 bases, with 12 bases remaining between them. CDR3 nucleotides: TGTGCCGCCAGCAGGGGCGATACGCAGTATTTT. Its translation is CAASRGDTQYF.

The chain employs TRBV29-1 and TRBJ2-5; 10 nucleotides match TRBD1. This CDR3 is 13 amino acids long. The germline V gene has CDR1 SQVTM and CDR2 ANQGSEA. V gave up 4 bases and J gave up 2 bases; unmatched junction bases: 1. CDR3 residues: CSVAGQGQETQYF. Written as DNA, the CDR3 is TGCAGCGTTGCGGGACAGGGGCAAGAGACCCAGTACTTC.

Points on this clonotype: Mismatch with germline at one junction end may stem from a read error. The rearrangement links TRBV2 to TRBJ1-1, with 8 nucleotides matching TRBD1. Germline V gene lookup returns CDR1 SNHLY and CDR2 FYNNEI. The CDR3 loop spans 14 amino acids. CDR3 in amino acids: CAISESDRGLGAFF. The CDR3 region has the DNA TGTGCCATCAGTGAGTCAGACAGGGGCCTTGGCGCTTTCTTT. The full variable domain, with the rest looked up from reference TRBV2 and TRBJ1-1, is EPEVTQTPSHQVTQMGQEVILRCVPISNHLYFYWYRQILGQKVEFLVSFYNNEISEKSEIFDDQFSVERPDGSNFTLKIRSTKLEDSAMYFCAISESDRGLGAFFGQGTRLTVV.

V is TRBV14 and J is TRBJ1-1; D call uncertain. CDR1 is SGHDN and CDR2 is FVKESK in the germline V gene. The V end was cut by 5 bases, the J end by 9 bases, with 19 bases between. The CDR3 spans 14 residues. CDR3 DNA: TGTGCCAGCAGCGTACGCGGACCGTTTGAGAAAGCTTTCTTT. Its protein product is CASSVRGPFEKAFF.

This clonotype was counted ten times or more. The chain is built from TRBV10-3 and TRBJ2-2; 7 bases are a match to TRBD2. V trimming: 6 bases; J trimming: 3 bases; junction bases outside the gene matches: 7. The CDR3 is 15 amino acids. Germline V CDR1 and CDR2: ENHRY, SYGVKD. This CDR3 reads CAISSAGPHTGELFF. Written as DNA, the CDR3 is TGTGCCATCAGCTCAGCGGGGCCTCACACCGGGGAGCTGTTTTTT.

The chain recombines TRBV24-1 with TRBJ2-5; 9 nucleotides match TRBD1. This CDR3 has 15 residues. V lost 4 bases and J lost 5; bases outside the gene matches: 7. Looked up from germline, CDR1 is KGHDR and CDR2 is SFDVKD. The CDR3 here is CATSDTTTGGETQYF. The CDR3 DNA reads TGTGCCACCAGTGACACAACCACAGGGGGCGAGACCCAGTACTTC.

The sample holds one count of this clonotype. Germline is not matched at one junction end, which may reflect a read error. The chain couples TRBV25-1 to TRBJ2-7; a possible D gene is TRBD2 (6 bases). Germline V CDR1 and CDR2: MGHDK, SYGVNS. The CDR3 length is 14 residues. CDR3 amino acids: CSARGEAGSYEQYF. The CDR3 region has the DNA TGCAGTGCTAGAGGAGAGGCGGGATCCTACGAGCAGTACTTC.

At least ten counts were recorded for this clonotype. The chain couples TRBV29-1 to TRBJ2-6, with D maybe TRBD1 (6 bases). V was trimmed by 8 bases and J by 2 bases, leaving 10 bases between them. The CDR3 extends over 13 amino acids. Germline assignment: CDR1 SQVTM and CDR2 ANQGSEA. The CDR3 sequence is CSTRGTGANVLTF. The CDR3 DNA is TGCAGCACTAGGGGGACTGGGGCCAACGTCCTGACTTTC.

With respect to this clonotype: A much larger clone differs by one base, so this may be a read error. This rearrangement joins TRBV10-3 to TRBJ1-3, with TRBD1 matching over 9 bases. The CDR3 contains 16 residues. Germline lookup yields CDR1 ENHRY and CDR2 SYGVKD. The CDR3 loop reads CAISFGQDRGWGDHDF. Written as DNA, the CDR3 is TGTGCCATCAGCTTCGGACAGGACAGGGGTTGGGGGGACCATGATTTT.

The CDR3: CSEGRVGETQYF. CDR3 coding DNA: TGCAGCGAAGGGAGGGTTGGAGAGACCCAGTACTTC. This rearrangement joins TRBV20-1 to TRBJ2-5; 7 bases line up with TRBD2. The V gene's germline CDR1 is DFQATT and CDR2 SNEGSKA (reference sequence). The CDR3 consists of 12 residues.

A few counts support this clonotype. The chain recombines TRBV7-8 with TRBJ1-4, with D tentatively TRBD1 (5 bases). Trimming stripped 5 bases from V and 2 bases from J, with 21 bases between. The CDR3 spans 18 residues. The V gene's germline CDR1 is SGHVS and CDR2 FQNEAQ. The CDR3: CASSKLPRGLNTNEKLFF. CDR3 in DNA: TGTGCCAGCAGCAAGCTCCCTCGGGGGTTAAACACTAATGAAAAACTGTTTTTT. Looking up the rest from reference TRBV7-8 and TRBJ1-4 gives the full variable domain: GAGVSQSPRYKVAKRGQDVALRCDPISGHVSLFWYQQALGQGPEFLTYFQNEAQLDKSGLPSDRFFAERPEGSVSTLKIQRTQQEDSAVYLCASSKLPRGLNTNEKLFFGSGTQLSVL.

V usage is TRBV7-9 and J usage is TRBJ1-1; D might be TRBD1 (5 bases). Germline V lookup: CDR1 SEHNR, CDR2 FQNEAQ (reference sequence). The CDR3 extends over 15 amino acids. V was clipped by 5 bases and J by 2 bases, with 15 bases between them. CDR3 bases: TGTGCCAGCAGCACCCCCAGGGTGCGTAACACTGAAGCTTTCTTT. Its translation: CASSTPRVRNTEAFF.

In this sample, this clonotype turned up a few times. The V call is TRBV10-3, the J call TRBJ1-5, with D maybe TRBD1 (5 bases). Trimming left V 11 bases short and J 6 bases short, with 17 bases between. CDR1 and CDR2 from the germline V gene are ENHRY and SYGVKD. The CDR3 totals 13 residues. The CDR3 spells CAGSGGSGQPQHF. CDR3 nucleotides: TGTGCCGGGTCGGGGGGATCGGGTCAGCCCCAGCATTTT.

This clonotype has only a few counts. Its ends do not fully match the called genes, so a read error is possible. This rearrangement joins TRBV5-1 to TRBJ2-2; D unresolved. Germline values: CDR1 SGHRS, CDR2 YFSETQ. The CDR3 totals 12 residues. The CDR3 coding sequence is TGCGCCAGCCGCTTTGAGGCCGGGGAGCTGTTTTTT. Residues: CASRFEAGELFF.

The gene calls are TRBV6-2 or TRBV6-3 and TRBJ2-7, with TRBD1 as a possible D gene (5 bases). The germline V and J ends were trimmed by 5 bases and 2 bases, with 16 bases remaining between them. The CDR3 is made up of 15 amino acids. The germline gives CDR1 MNHEY, CDR2 SVGEGT. CDR3 protein: CASSAYGAQPYEQYF. DNA for the CDR3: TGTGCCAGCAGTGCCTATGGGGCTCAGCCCTACGAGCAGTACTTC.